The clone carrying this T cell receptor (beta chain) was observed a handful of times. What it binds is unknown. These data belong to a study of identical twins. Each CDR3 protein gets one entry after TCRdb re-called the 5' RACE reads with MiXCR. The sample includes about 530,000 distinct CDR3 sequences, 20% to 25% of them seen just once. Every one of the donors was a healthy Caucasian. The CDR3 runs to 15 residues. The V segment lost 5 bases and the J segment 3 bases; nucleotides outside the gene matches: 7. Study conclusions and caveats: The conclusions drew on cross-sectional statistical analysis instead of tracking the same donors. Within cord blood, abundant beta clonotypes carried fewer insertions, but memory repertoires showed no such trend. Out-of-frame alpha sequences that twins shared showed excess low generation probability.

The same sample was also used in a study of yellow fever vaccine responses in identical twins.

The clonotype was recovered from a woman between 18 and 29 years old in good health. This chain uses TRBV12-3 or TRBV12-4 with TRBJ2-7; 10 bases match TRBD1. Sequenced input: CD4+ T cells sorted from blood. CDR3 coding DNA: TGTGCCAGCAGTGACCCCGGGACAGGGGTCTACGAGCAGTACGTC. Translated: CASSDPGTGVYEQYV.